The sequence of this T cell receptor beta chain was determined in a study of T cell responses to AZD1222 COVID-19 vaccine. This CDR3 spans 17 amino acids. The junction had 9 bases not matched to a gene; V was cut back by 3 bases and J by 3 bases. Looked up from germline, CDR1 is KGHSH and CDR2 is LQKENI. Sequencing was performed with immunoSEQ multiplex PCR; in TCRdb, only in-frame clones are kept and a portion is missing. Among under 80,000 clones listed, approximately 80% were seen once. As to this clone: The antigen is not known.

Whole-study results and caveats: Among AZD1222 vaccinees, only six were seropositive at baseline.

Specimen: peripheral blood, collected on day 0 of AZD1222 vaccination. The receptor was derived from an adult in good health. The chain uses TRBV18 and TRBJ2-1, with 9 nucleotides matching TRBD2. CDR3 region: CASSPVVAGVLYNEQFF. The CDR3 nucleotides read TGTGCCAGCTCACCTGTGGTAGCGGGAGTTCTCTACAATGAGCAGTTCTTC.